This TCR beta chain is drawn from a study of cytomegalovirus exposure and HLA in healthy donors. A remark on this clone: Its specificity is unknown.

It was with 60 Vbeta and 13 Jbeta primers that the PCR ran. Authors' analysis steps: Later reanalysis found 75 million to 95 million unique TCR beta chains, around 9.9 million of them shared. Repertoires were generated with immunoSEQ multiplex PCR, while TCRdb's copy carries only in-frame clones and drops some. The V and J calls and clone size are taken from that table; D and trimming were inferred from the DNA. The sample holds tens of thousands of clones. Study observations and caveats: V- and J-gene trimming of TCR beta was linked (in a later analysis) to a missense DCLRE1C variant.

The sequence came from a woman aged 30 to 39 in good health and CMV-seronegative. The sample was PBMCs.

For the CDR3, the DNA is TGTGCCAGCAGCCCCTACGTCCGCCTAGCGGGAGTGTTCGGGGAGCTGTTTTTT. Translated: CASSPYVRLAGVFGELFF. The chain has TRBV7-8 and TRBJ2-2, with TRBD2 matching over 10 bases. V gave up 5 bases and J gave up 7 bases; unmatched junction bases: 16. The CDR3 length is 18 residues. CDR1 is SGHVS, CDR2 FQNEAQ, per germline.